This T cell receptor beta chain was sequenced for a study of blood T cell repertoires in COVID-19. The repertoire was sequenced with immunoSEQ multiplex PCR; TCRdb's copy has only in-frame clones and lacks some. The sample has some 290,000 clones; about nine tenths are singletons. Material for sequencing was peripheral blood. The source of this sequence is a woman in her twenties or thirties with COVID-19, enrolled during active disease.

CDR3 loop: CASSYRDIYSPLHF. CDR3 DNA: TGTGCCAGCAGTTACCGGGATATATATTCACCCCTCCACTTT. This chain uses TRBV6-5 with TRBJ1-6; D unresolved. This CDR3 has 14 amino acids. The V end lost 2 bases, the J end lost 8 bases, and 10 bases lay between the germline ends. Germline loops: CDR1 MNHEY, CDR2 SVGAGI.